This TCR beta chain comes out of a study of CD8+ T cells in alopecia areata (dated by TCRdb to the late 2010s). Regarding the complete study: The treated patients, all with moderate-to-severe alopecia areata, were enrolled in an open-label pilot trial of oral tofacitinib given at 5 to 10 mg twice daily. In humans, TCRbeta sequencing was performed on scalp tissue and on sorted CD4+ and CD8+ peripheral blood T cells from healthy controls and from patients with patchy or totalis/universalis alopecia areata. Tofacitinib was administered for 6 to 18 months, and 6 months of follow-up off drug were then conducted to assess delayed response and recurrence. Disease severity in treated patients was measured with the SALT score, which quantifies the percentage of affected scalp surface area. High-throughput TCRbeta sequencing was used to examine T cell clonal expansion in alopecia areata in both the C3H/HeJ mouse model and human patients. Amplification of TCRbeta CDR3 regions was done by immunoSEQ multiplex PCR using 35 Vbeta forward primers and 13 Jbeta reverse primers. Biopsies were taken from tofacitinib-treated patients at baseline and at 4 and 24 weeks of treatment, and a later scalp biopsy was taken in several of the tofacitinib-treated patients. RNA came from the PAXgene miRNA kit for fixed scalp, the miRNeasy kit for PBMCs, and the RNeasy kit for mouse skin. Scalp clonality was compared across normal scalp (n=4), patchy alopecia areata scalp (n=8), and alopecia totalis/universalis scalp (n=8). Broader findings and caveats from the paper: Because the treated cohort was small and had just a single nonresponder, larger studies are needed to establish links between baseline CD8+ expansion and response. Higher clonality and more expanded CD8+ clones were observed in lesional scalp than in normal scalp, particularly in alopecia totalis/universalis, a finding suggestive of antigenic drive. TCR sequences shared between patients were less clear than in mice, possibly partly because of HLA diversity in the patient population. Many expanded lesional clones were found to persist in scalp and blood during tofacitinib treatment, and relapse after treatment cessation may be partly explained by this persistence. With tofacitinib, both scalp clonality and the number of expanded CD8+ clones among the top 100 scalp clones went down significantly. Scalp TCR repertoire analysis is complicated because resident alphabeta T cells in normal human skin are also sequenced, whereas mouse skin is dominated by gammadelta T cells.

CDR1 and CDR2 are read off the germline V gene as SGHRS and YFSETQ. The CDR3 runs 16 amino acids, cysteine and phenylalanine included. The DNA shown is the 48-base CDR3, in frame from base 1. Trimming leaves V shorter by 3 bases and J shorter by 7 bases, with the junction holding 12 bases beyond the gene matches. Library prep was done by the immunoSEQ multiplex PCR assay. For TCR sequencing, RNA was extracted from every sample and reverse transcribed into cDNA to serve as template. First-strand cDNA was synthesized using SuperScript III with a 2:1 mix of oligo-dT and random hexamers. A synthetic immune receptor repertoire was used to assess amplification bias, and residual bias was removed computationally. The source study handled its data this way. Raw reads were preprocessed for error removal, and CDR3 was defined according to IMGT conventions as running from the conserved cysteine to phenylalanine. Clonality was computed as 1 minus the Shannon entropy, with the entropy normalized by log2 of the number of productive unique TCRs. Whether scalp clones were CD4 or CD8 was inferred by matching scalp TCRbeta sequences against CD4 and CD8 repertoires sorted from blood. TCRdb provides this immuneACCESS table in a form limited to in-frame rearrangements. Some clones are lacking; in checked studies, under half of them reflect an unresolved V gene, and why the rest are absent is not known. For V, J and clone size, that table is used; D and trimming come from the DNA. The sample records 200,000 or so clones, around two fifths of which are singletons. The leading ten clones occupy 0.45% to 0.55% of the sample.

The treatment or condition label, as the study defines it: oral pan-JAK inhibitor, 5-10 mg twice daily. Peripheral blood and lesional scalp punch biopsies were obtained from patients with alopecia areata. PBMCs were isolated by density centrifugation and stained for CD3, CD4 and CD8, and CD4+ and CD8+ T cells were sorted on a FACSAria. This clone was seen only a few times. Its specific antigen is unknown. Per-base quality was not reported, and no clone a single base away is much larger than it. This receptor was identified in a human donor with alopecia areata. The sequenced sample was CD4+ T cells sorted from blood, obtained between weeks 30 and 35, from a patient treated with tofacitinib. The V and J genes are TRBV5-1 and TRBJ2-1, with 8 bases matching TRBD1. The sequence in DNA is TGCGCCAGCAGCTGGACCACAGGGGGGCAGAGGAATGAGCAGTTCTTC. It specifies CASSWTTGGQRNEQFF.